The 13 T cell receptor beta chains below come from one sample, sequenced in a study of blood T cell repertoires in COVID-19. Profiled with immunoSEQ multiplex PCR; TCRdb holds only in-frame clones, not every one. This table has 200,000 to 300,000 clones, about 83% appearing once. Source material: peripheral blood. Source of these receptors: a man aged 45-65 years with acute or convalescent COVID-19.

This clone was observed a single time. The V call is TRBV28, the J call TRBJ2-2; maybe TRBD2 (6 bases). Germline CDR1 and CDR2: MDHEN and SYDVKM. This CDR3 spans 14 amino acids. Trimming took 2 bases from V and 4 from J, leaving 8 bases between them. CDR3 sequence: CASSLPGGTGELFF. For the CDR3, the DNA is TGTGCCAGCAGTTTACCCGGGGGCACCGGGGAGCTGTTTTTT.

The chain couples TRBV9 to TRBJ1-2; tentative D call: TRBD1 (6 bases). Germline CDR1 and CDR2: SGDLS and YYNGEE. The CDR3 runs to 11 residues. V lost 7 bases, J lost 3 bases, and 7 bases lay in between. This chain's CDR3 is CASGGYYGYTF. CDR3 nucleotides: TGTGCCAGCGGGGGCTACTATGGCTACACCTTC. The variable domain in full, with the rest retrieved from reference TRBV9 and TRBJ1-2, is DSGVTQTPKHLITATGQRVTLRCSPRSGDLSVYWYQQSLDQGLQFLIQYYNGEERAKGNILERFSAQQFPDLHSELNLSSLELGDSALYFCASGGYYGYTFGSGTRLTVV.

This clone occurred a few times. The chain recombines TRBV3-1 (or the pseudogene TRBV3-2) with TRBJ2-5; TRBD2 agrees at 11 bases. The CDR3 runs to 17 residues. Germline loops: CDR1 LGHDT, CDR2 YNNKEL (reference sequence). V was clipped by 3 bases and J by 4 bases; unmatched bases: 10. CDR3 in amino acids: CASSHFLSGGARETQYF. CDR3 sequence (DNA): TGTGCCAGCAGCCACTTCCTTAGCGGGGGGGCCCGAGAGACCCAGTACTTC.

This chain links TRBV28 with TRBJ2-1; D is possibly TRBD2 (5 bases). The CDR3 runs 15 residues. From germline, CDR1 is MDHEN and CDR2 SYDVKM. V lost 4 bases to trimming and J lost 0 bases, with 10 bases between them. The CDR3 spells CASSSLGSSYNEQFF. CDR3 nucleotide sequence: TGTGCCAGCAGTTCCCTAGGGAGCTCCTACAATGAGCAGTTCTTC.

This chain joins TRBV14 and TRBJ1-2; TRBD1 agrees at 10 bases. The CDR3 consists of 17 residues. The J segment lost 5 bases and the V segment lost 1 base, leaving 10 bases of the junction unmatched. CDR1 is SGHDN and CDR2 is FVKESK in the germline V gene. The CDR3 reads CASSQASGWDRGYGYTF. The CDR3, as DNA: TGTGCCAGCAGCCAAGCTTCAGGGTGGGACAGGGGATATGGCTACACCTTC. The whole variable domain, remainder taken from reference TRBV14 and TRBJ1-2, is EAGVTQFPSHSVIEKGQTVTLRCDPISGHDNLYWYRRVMGKEIKFLLHFVKESKQDESGMPNNRFLAERTGGTYSTLKVQPAELEDSGVYFCASSQASGWDRGYGYTFGSGTRLTVV.

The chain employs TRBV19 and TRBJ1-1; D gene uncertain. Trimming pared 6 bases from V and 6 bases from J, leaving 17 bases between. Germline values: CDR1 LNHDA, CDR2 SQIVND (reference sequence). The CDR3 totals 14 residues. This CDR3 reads CASRSPIGVAEAFF. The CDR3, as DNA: TGTGCCAGTAGATCCCCGATAGGAGTCGCTGAAGCTTTCTTT.

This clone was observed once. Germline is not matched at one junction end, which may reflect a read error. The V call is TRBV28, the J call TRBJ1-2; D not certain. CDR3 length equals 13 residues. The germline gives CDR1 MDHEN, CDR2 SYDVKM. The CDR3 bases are TGTGCCACCATAGGATCACAGTCGTCGGTTTCTCCCTTC. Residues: CATIGSQSSVSPF.

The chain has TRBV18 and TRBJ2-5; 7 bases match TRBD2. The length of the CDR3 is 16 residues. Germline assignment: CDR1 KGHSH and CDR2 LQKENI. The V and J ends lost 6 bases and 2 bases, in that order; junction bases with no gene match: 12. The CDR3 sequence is CASSKEAGIIQETQYF. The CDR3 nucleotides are TGTGCCAGCTCGAAAGAAGCGGGGATAATTCAAGAGACCCAGTACTTC.

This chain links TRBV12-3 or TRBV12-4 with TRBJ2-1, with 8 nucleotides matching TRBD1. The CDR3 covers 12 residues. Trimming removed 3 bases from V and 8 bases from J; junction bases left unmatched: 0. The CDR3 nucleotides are TGTGCCAGCAGTTTCAGGGGGCATGAGCAGTTCTTC. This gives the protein CASSFRGHEQFF.

DNA of the CDR3: TGTGCCAGCAGTTACTCGGTCGGGGGGCGAGAGACCCAGTACTTC. Amino acid sequence: CASSYSVGGRETQYF. V gene TRBV6-5 combines with J gene TRBJ2-5; a possible D gene is TRBD2 (7 bases). CDR3 length: 15 residues. Trimming removed 0 bases from V and 4 bases from J, with 12 bases in between. Germline values: CDR1 MNHEY, CDR2 SVGAGI.

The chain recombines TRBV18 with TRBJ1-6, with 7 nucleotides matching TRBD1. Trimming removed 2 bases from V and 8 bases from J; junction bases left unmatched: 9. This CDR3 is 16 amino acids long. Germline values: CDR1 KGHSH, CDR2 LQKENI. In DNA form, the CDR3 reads TGTGCCAGCTCACCAAGGCTGACAGGGCGGGATTCACCCCTCCACTTT. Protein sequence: CASSPRLTGRDSPLHF.

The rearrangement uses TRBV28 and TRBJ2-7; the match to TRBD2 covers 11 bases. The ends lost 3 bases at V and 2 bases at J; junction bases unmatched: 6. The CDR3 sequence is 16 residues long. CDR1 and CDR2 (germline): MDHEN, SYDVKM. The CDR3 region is CASSLATSGSPYEQYF. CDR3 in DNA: TGTGCCAGCAGTTTGGCTACTAGCGGGAGCCCCTACGAGCAGTACTTC. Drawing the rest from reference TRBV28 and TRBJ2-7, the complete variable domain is DVKVTQSSRYLVKRTGEKVFLECVQDMDHENMFWYRQDPGLGLRLIYFSYDVKMKEKGDIPEGYSVSREKKERFSLILESASTNQTSMYLCASSLATSGSPYEQYFGPGTRLTVT.

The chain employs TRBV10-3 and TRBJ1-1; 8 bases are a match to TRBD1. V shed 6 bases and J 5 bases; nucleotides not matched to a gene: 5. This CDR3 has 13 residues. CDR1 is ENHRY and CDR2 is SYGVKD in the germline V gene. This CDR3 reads CAISTDRGTEAFF. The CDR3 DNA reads TGTGCCATCAGCACCGACAGGGGTACTGAAGCTTTCTTT.